One TCR beta chain is described in this entry. Here immunoSEQ multiplex PCR was the method, and the copy in TCRdb shows in-frame clones only, minus some. The sample includes 150,000 to 200,000 clones, 89% seen only once; the top ten take 2% to 2.5%. These data are taken from a study of blood T cell repertoires in COVID-19. Trimming left V 5 bases short and J 0 bases short, with 11 bases between. Germline CDR1 and CDR2: MNHNS and SASEGT. The CDR3 runs 15 residues. The sample was PBMCs or T cells enriched from blood (not recorded which). This receptor was identified in a woman in her 40s with acute COVID-19. The chain carries TRBV6-1 and TRBJ1-3; no clear D. The CDR3 DNA follows: TGTGCCAGCAGTCACCATACTTCCTCTGGAAACACCATATATTTT. Translation: CASSHHTSSGNTIYF.